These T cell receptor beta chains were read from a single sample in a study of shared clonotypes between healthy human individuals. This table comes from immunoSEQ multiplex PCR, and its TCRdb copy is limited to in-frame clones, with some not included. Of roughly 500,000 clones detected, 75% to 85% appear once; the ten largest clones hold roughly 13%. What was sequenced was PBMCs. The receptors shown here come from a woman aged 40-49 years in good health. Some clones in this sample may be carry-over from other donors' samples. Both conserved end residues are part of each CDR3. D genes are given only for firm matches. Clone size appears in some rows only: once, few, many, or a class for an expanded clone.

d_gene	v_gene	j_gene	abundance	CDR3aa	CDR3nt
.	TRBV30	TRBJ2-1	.	CACQPRGEQFF	TGTGCCTGCCAACCCCGAGGCGAGCAGTTCTTC
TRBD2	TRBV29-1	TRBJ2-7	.	CSVGLAGTYEQYF	TGCAGCGTTGGACTAGCGGGGACCTACGAGCAGTACTTC
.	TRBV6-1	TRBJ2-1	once	CASSEVAGSYNEQFF	TGTGCCAGCAGTGAAGTAGCAGGGTCCTACAATGAGCAGTTCTTC
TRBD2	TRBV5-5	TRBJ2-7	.	CASSTGLAGVSYEQYF	TGTGCCAGCAGCACAGGACTAGCGGGAGTGTCCTACGAGCAGTACTTC
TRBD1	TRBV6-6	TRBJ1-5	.	CASSYGGGGDQPQHF	TGTGCCAGCAGCTACGGCGGAGGGGGCGATCAGCCCCAGCATTTT
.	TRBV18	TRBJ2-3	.	CASSPPGSRTDTQYF	TGTGCCAGCTCACCACCGGGATCGAGGACAGATACGCAGTATTTT
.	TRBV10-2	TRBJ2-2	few	CASSEVRGFTGELFF	TGCGCCAGCAGTGAGGTCAGGGGCTTCACCGGGGAGCTGTTTTTT
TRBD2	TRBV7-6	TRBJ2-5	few	CASSRSGSHETQYF	TGTGCCAGCAGCCGTAGCGGGAGTCATGAGACCCAGTACTTC
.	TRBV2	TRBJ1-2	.	CACGTGIEGYGYTF	TGTGCCTGCGGAACAGGAATCGAGGGCTATGGCTACACCTTC
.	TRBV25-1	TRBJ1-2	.	CGVCNYGYTF	TGTGGCGTTTGCAACTATGGCTACACCTTC
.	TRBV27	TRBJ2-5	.	CASSLSQGPGETQYF	TGTGCCAGCAGTTTATCACAGGGCCCGGGGGAGACCCAGTACTTC
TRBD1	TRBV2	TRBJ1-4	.	CASTKAGGVLTNEKLFF	TGTGCCAGCACAAAGGCAGGGGGCGTTTTAACTAATGAAAAACTGTTTTTT
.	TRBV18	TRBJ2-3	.	CASSPLAGPVDTQYF	TGTGCCAGCTCACCACTTGCAGGCCCGGTCGATACGCAGTATTTT
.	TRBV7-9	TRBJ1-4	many	CATNEGFNEKLFF	TGTGCCACAAACGAGGGCTTTAATGAAAAACTGTTTTTT
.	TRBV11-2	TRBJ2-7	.	CASSPGDYEQYF	TGTGCCAGCAGCCCCGGAGACTACGAGCAGTACTTC
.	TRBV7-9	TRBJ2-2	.	CASSFNTGELFF	TGTGCCAGCAGCTTCAACACCGGGGAGCTGTTTTTT
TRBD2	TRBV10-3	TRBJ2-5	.	CAISEPGLAFQETQYF	TGTGCCATCAGTGAGCCGGGACTAGCGTTCCAAGAGACCCAGTACTTC
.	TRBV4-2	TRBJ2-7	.	CASSQDDSYEQYF	TGTGCCAGCAGCCAGGATGATTCCTACGAGCAGTACTTC
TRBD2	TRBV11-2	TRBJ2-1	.	CASSYTGLAGVEQFF	TGTGCCAGCAGCTACACCGGACTAGCAGGGGTTGAGCAGTTCTTC
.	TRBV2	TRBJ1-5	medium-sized	CASSEGGFSNQPQHF	TGTGCCAGCAGTGAAGGGGGATTTAGCAATCAGCCCCAGCATTTT
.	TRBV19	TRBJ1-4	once	CASSTARGVAGKLFF	TGTGCCAGTAGTACGGCCCGCGGTGTCGCGGGAAAACTGTTTTTT
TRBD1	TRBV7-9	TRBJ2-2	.	CASSPTGTGTGTGELFF	TGTGCCAGCAGCCCGACAGGGACAGGAACGGGCACCGGGGAGCTGTTTTTT
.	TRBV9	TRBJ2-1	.	CASSAPGASYNEQFF	TGTGCCAGCAGCGCGCCGGGGGCCTCCTACAATGAGCAGTTCTTC
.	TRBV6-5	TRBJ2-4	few	CASSYSIKNIQYF	TGTGCCAGCAGTTATTCTATCAAAAACATTCAGTACTTC
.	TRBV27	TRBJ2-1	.	CASKDTGYGEQFF	TGTGCCAGCAAGGACACAGGGTATGGTGAGCAGTTCTTC
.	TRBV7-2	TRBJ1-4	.	CASRQRGGTNEKLFF	TGTGCCAGCAGGCAGAGGGGCGGAACTAATGAAAAACTGTTTTTT
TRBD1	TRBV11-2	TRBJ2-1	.	CASSVRPGTGDRSYNEQFF	TGTGCCAGCAGCGTGCGACCCGGGACAGGGGACCGCTCCTACAATGAGCAGTTCTTC
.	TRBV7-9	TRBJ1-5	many	CASSSSSVMAQHF	TGTGCCAGCAGCTCGTCGTCGGTCATGGCCCAGCATTTT
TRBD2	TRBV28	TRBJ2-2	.	CASSSAGGAGELFF	TGTGCCAGCAGTTCAGCGGGGGGTGCCGGGGAGCTGTTTTTT
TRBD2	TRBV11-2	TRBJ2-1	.	CASSSGLEGSEQFF	TGTGCCAGCAGCTCCGGACTAGAAGGATCTGAGCAGTTCTTC
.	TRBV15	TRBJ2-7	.	CATSRGIYEQYF	TGTGCCACCAGCAGAGGAATCTACGAGCAGTACTTC
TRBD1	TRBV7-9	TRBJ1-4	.	CASSLGGVPGQGTNEKLFF	TGTGCCAGCAGCCTCGGGGGGGTCCCGGGACAGGGCACTAATGAAAAACTGTTTTTT